Sequencing of this T cell receptor (beta chain) was carried out in a study of shared clonotypes between healthy human individuals. Study results and limitations: The low donor count limited represented genetic and exposure-history diversity.

The healthy adult donors were HIV-negative and reported no recent acute infections or vaccinations. For every subset, genomic DNA was evenly distributed across several immunoSEQ plates. Profiling relied on immunoSEQ multiplex PCR, and the TCRdb table lists in-frame clones only, not all of them. The table lists more than 400,000 clones, more than 65% of them singletons. V shed 1 base and J shed 2 bases, with 10 bases lying between them. Germline V gene data show CDR1 as SEHNR and CDR2 as FQNEAQ (reference sequence). The CDR3 runs 15 residues. In its sample, this clone was seen many times. Its antigen is not identified.

Sequencing input: PBMCs. This chain links TRBV7-9 with TRBJ2-3, with D uncertain. The TCR was taken from a woman between 40 and 50 years old in good health. Some clones in this sample may be carry-over from other donors' samples. The CDR3 spells CASSLGRSTTDTQYF. CDR3 nucleotide sequence: TGTGCCAGCAGCTTAGGCAGGTCCACCACAGATACGCAGTATTTT.